This T cell receptor beta chain was sequenced for a study of blood T cell repertoires in COVID-19. In the study overall: COVID-19 samples from acute and convalescent phases originated in the United States, Italy and Spain. PBMCs, B-cell-depleted T cells, or T cells were the source of the cDNA or gDNA that made up the material.

Trimming cost V 5 bases and J 4 bases; bases outside gene matches: 4. This CDR3 has 13 amino acids. Per germline, CDR1 MNHNY and CDR2 SVGAGI (reference sequence). Clones were read by immunoSEQ multiplex PCR, and TCRdb kept only the in-frame ones, dropping some. The sample lists about 90,000 clones, 75% to 85% seen once, with under 13% in the top ten. The clonotype originates from a woman in her 70s with acute or convalescent COVID-19. The chain joins TRBV6-6 to TRBJ1-1; 7 positions match TRBD1. Sequencing was performed on peripheral blood. The CDR3 nucleotides read TGTGCCAGCAGTCAGACAGGGTTCACTGAAGCTTTCTTT. This translates into CASSQTGFTEAFF.